The present entry profiles one T cell receptor (beta chain) with its context. Its target is not known. The junction departs from germline at one end; a sequencing error may be responsible. This specimen belongs to a study of blood T cells in healthy people across ages. The length of the CDR3 is 17 residues. Germline V lookup: CDR1 KGHDR, CDR2 SFDVKD. Whole-study results and caveats: There were more naive CD4+ cells and higher diversity in long-lived donors than in aged donors.

Together with a sample-barcoded 5' primer, a J-beta primer mix was included in a second PCR lasting roughly 6 to 12 cycles. A template-switch adaptor with 12 random nucleotides tagged each cDNA molecule. Sequencing of every sample gave 2.5 million or more CDR3-containing paired-end reads. TCRdb itself ran the 5' RACE reads through MiXCR, one entry per CDR3 protein. The table records 870,000 or so distinct CDR3 sequences, under 30% of them present only once. The receptor comes from a woman of 80 years or more in good health. The sample consisted of blood. The genes are TRBV24-1 and TRBJ2-3; TRBD2 matches at 13 bases. CDR3 coding DNA: TGTGCCACCTGTGATTATAAACTAGCGGGGGGGACAGATACGCAGTATTTT. Its translation: CATCDYKLAGGTDTQYF.